The text below deals with one T cell receptor (beta chain). Its antigen remains unknown. In the library, unique molecular identifiers were attached to individual cDNA molecules. TCRdb recomputed calls from the RACE reads with MiXCR, one row per CDR3 protein. Found here are under 450,000 distinct CDR3 sequences, roughly 5% of them singletons; the top ten hold 2% to 2.5%. This sample was included in a study of human T cells and chemical hapten exposure. At the level of the study: Alopecia areata, totalis or universalis affected patients who were mostly female. Study-wide findings and caveats: Relative to control repertoires, expanded TCRs gave rise to significantly more large CDR3 similarity clusters.

Time point: patch test 1, 2 weeks after DPC sensitization. Specified treatment: therapeutic diphenylcyclopropenone sensitization with weekly scalp DPC. The CDR3 is made up of 14 amino acids. The germline V gene has CDR1 LGHNA and CDR2 YNFKEQ. J was trimmed by 5 bases and V by 8 bases; bases with no gene match: 8. The receptor's source is a woman aged 45-65 years with alopecia areata. Some clones in this sample may be carry-over from other donors' samples. The V call is TRBV4-2, the J call TRBJ2-1; TRBD1 aligns across 8 bases. The sample in question was whole blood, obtained in connection with sensitization to the hapten diphenylcyclopropenone (DPC). This CDR3 reads CASATTTGDNEQFF. CDR3 DNA sequence: TGTGCCAGCGCCACGACGACAGGGGACAATGAGCAGTTCTTC.